Listed here is a single T cell receptor (beta chain). Its antigen is unidentified. CDR1 PRHDT and CDR2 FYEKMQ come from the germline V gene (reference sequence). The CDR3 consists of 16 residues. Trimming at V came to 5 bases and at J to 0 bases, leaving 7 bases not matched to a gene. Random hexamers were used to reverse transcribe an amount of roughly 0.5 to 1 ug RNA. The CDR3 of TCR beta was amplified by immunoSEQ multiplex PCR across 54 Vbeta and 13 Jbeta. One entry per CDR3 protein, called by TCRdb with MiXCR from the immunoSEQ multiplex PCR reads. The table has some 180,000 distinct CDR3 sequences, about 95% seen once. This record comes from a study of CD8 T cells in Susac syndrome. Negative isolation was used for CD8+ and CD4+ T cells and FACS enrichment for TEMRA cells. General study results and limits: The study conceded that its TCR sequencing and HLA analysis involved relatively few individuals.

The specimen was CD4+ T cells from PBMCs. The rearrangement links TRBV13 to TRBJ2-7, with 10 bases aligning to TRBD2. The clonotype comes from a human donor with Susac syndrome. The CDR3 protein is CASSPSLAGSSYEQYF. The CDR3 nucleotides are TGTGCCAGCAGCCCGTCACTAGCGGGGAGCTCCTACGAGCAGTACTTC. Full variable domain (remainder filled in from reference TRBV13 and TRBJ2-7): AAGVIQSPRHLIKEKRETATLKCYPIPRHDTVYWYQQGPGQDPQFLISFYEKMQSDKGSIPDRFSAQQFSDYHSELNMSSLELGDSALYFCASSPSLAGSSYEQYFGPGTRLTVT.